This TCR beta chain came from a study of T cells expressing NK-cell markers. Study details: Sorted CD3+CD56-NKG2C+, CD3+CD56+NKG2C- and CD3+CD56+NKG2C+ T cells were the source of the TCR beta repertoires.

A remark on this clonotype: Its target is not known.

5'RACE template switching with UMIs produced the TCR beta cDNA. Reprocessing the 5' RACE reads, TCRdb reports a single entry for every CDR3 protein and omits DNA. Its listing shows some 140,000 distinct CDR3 sequences. CDR3 length equals 14 residues. CDR1 is ENHRY and CDR2 is SYGVKD in the germline V gene. Whole-study results and caveats: CD8+ T cells in six or seven donors included dominant NKG2C+ clonotypes at roughly 1.0-8%.

The rearrangement uses TRBV10-3 and TRBJ2-2; TCRdb selects TRBD1, and the lack of DNA leaves this call unchecked. Sequencing was performed on blood T cells: a sorted CD56 or NKG2C T cell subset, CD4+ or CD8+ T cells, or bulk PBMC T cells (not recorded which). This TCR was recovered from a woman between 45 and 65 years old in good health. CDR3 sequence reads: CAIPHGGNTGELFF.